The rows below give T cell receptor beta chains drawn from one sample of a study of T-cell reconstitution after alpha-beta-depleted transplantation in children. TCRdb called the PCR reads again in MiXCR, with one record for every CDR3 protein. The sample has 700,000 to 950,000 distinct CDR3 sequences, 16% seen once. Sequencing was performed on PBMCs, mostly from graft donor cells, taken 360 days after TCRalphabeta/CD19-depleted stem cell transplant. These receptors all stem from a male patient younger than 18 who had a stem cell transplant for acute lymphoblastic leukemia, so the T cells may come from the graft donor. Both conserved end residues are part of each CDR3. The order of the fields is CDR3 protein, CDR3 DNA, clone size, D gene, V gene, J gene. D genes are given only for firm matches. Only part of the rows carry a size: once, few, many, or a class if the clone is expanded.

CDR3aa: CASSLAATRNTDTQYF
CDR3nt: TGTGCCAGCAGTTTAGCGGCGACTAGGAACACAGATACGCAGTATTTT
abundance: few
d_gene: NA
v_gene: TRBV12-3/TRBV12-4
j_gene: TRBJ2-3

CDR3aa: CASSGRINEKLFF
CDR3nt: TGCGCCAGCAGCGGACGGATTAATGAAAAACTGTTTTTT
abundance: NA
d_gene: NA
v_gene: TRBV5-1
j_gene: TRBJ1-4

CDR3aa: CASCSHRGGDRQYF
CDR3nt: TGTGCCAGCTGCTCCCACAGGGGTGGTGATCGGCAGTACTTC
abundance: few
d_gene: TRBD1
v_gene: TRBV12-3/TRBV12-4
j_gene: TRBJ2-7

CDR3aa: CASSFRLAGGPGGTDTQYF
CDR3nt: TGTGCCAGCAGCTTCCGACTAGCGGGAGGGCCAGGGGGCACAGATACGCAGTATTTT
abundance: NA
d_gene: TRBD2
v_gene: TRBV5-6
j_gene: TRBJ2-3

CDR3aa: CATSGLENTGELFF
CDR3nt: TGTGCCACCAGTGGCCTAGAAAACACCGGGGAGCTGTTTTTT
abundance: few
d_gene: NA
v_gene: TRBV24-1
j_gene: TRBJ2-2

CDR3aa: CASSESMWLAAGNEQFF
CDR3nt: TGCGCCAGCAGTGAGTCAATGTGGCTAGCGGCCGGCAATGAGCAGTTCTTC
abundance: NA
d_gene: TRBD2
v_gene: TRBV10-2
j_gene: TRBJ2-1

CDR3aa: CASSFETYTQYF
CDR3nt: TGTGCCAGCAGTTTTGAAACGTATACGCAGTATTTT
abundance: NA
d_gene: NA
v_gene: TRBV12-3/TRBV12-4
j_gene: TRBJ2-3

CDR3aa: CASSQDLRTGGLSYNKQFF
CDR3nt: TGCGCCAGCAGCCAAGATCTTAGGACAGGGGGCCTATCCTACAATAAGCAGTTCTTC
abundance: NA
d_gene: TRBD1
v_gene: TRBV4-1
j_gene: TRBJ2-1

CDR3aa: CSAGSSGTPKAGTQYF
CDR3nt: TGCAGCGCCGGCTCCTCCGGGACACCCAAGGCGGGGACCCAGTACTTC
abundance: few
d_gene: NA
v_gene: TRBV29-1
j_gene: TRBJ2-5

CDR3aa: CATTGEADTQYF
CDR3nt: TGCGCCACCACAGGGGAGGCAGATACGCAGTATTTT
abundance: NA
d_gene: NA
v_gene: TRBV5-1
j_gene: TRBJ2-3

CDR3aa: CASSPDPAYEQYF
CDR3nt: TGCGCCAGCAGCCCGGACCCGGCCTACGAGCAGTACTTC
abundance: few
d_gene: NA
v_gene: TRBV4-1
j_gene: TRBJ2-7

CDR3aa: CASSFIQGGPYEQYF
CDR3nt: TGTGCCAGCAGCTTTATACAGGGGGGACCCTACGAGCAGTACTTC
abundance: few
d_gene: TRBD1
v_gene: TRBV5-5
j_gene: TRBJ2-7